The text below deals with one T cell receptor (beta chain). Possible read error: a much larger clone is one base away. Germline CDR1 is SGHRS and CDR2 is YFSETQ. The CDR3 consists of 15 residues. Molecular barcoded adaptors covering alpha/delta and beta/gamma chains were used on roughly 400 ng RNA. Using its own MiXCR run on the reads, TCRdb lists one record per CDR3 protein. The repertoire consists of about 61,000 distinct CDR3 sequences, with about a fifth occurring once and the leading ten covering over 12%. The data were obtained in a study of read filtering for tumor transcriptome and immune sequencing.

This rearrangement joins TRBV5-1 to TRBJ1-1; 8 bases align to TRBD1. This clonotype was obtained from a donor aged 40 or over with multiple myeloma. The sequenced sample consisted of a population of CD138-negative cells sorted from bone marrow. CDR3 loop: CASSLEAGGITEAYF. For the CDR3, the DNA is TGCGCCAGCAGCTTGGAGGCAGGGGGCATCACTGAAGCTTACTTT.